This T cell receptor beta chain was sequenced in a study of early T cells in non-severe SARS-CoV-2 infection. Turning to the study itself: Sequencing of unsorted whole blood was done on bulk RNA, leaving chains unpaired.

The V end was cut by 3 bases, the J end by 8 bases, with 14 bases between. Per the germline V gene, CDR1 is LNHNV and CDR2 is YYDKDF (reference sequence). The CDR3 length is 13 residues. Individual cDNA molecules carried attached unique molecular identifiers. TCRdb re-called the 5' RACE reads with MiXCR, one entry per CDR3 protein. Of about 40,000 distinct CDR3 sequences detected, over 4% appear once; the ten largest clones hold around 4.7%. There are a few counts of this clonotype. As yet, its antigen is unknown. The study's findings and limits: VDJdb matches were skewed toward anti-spike CD8 T cell responses.

The sequence was obtained from an adult who was a healthcare worker with PCR-confirmed SARS-CoV-2 infection or an uninfected control (not recorded which). The sequenced sample consisted of whole blood. This chain links TRBV15 with TRBJ2-7; D uncertain. The CDR3 DNA reads as TGTGCCACCAGCAGTCCCCCAAACGACCAGCAGTACTTC. Amino acid sequence: CATSSPPNDQQYF.